This T cell receptor (beta chain) was sequenced during a study of blood T cell repertoires in COVID-19. Using immunoSEQ multiplex PCR, the repertoire was profiled, and TCRdb retains in-frame clones only, with some absent. The sample has about 100,000 clones; about 88% are singletons. The clonotype originates from a human donor in a cohort sampled during active COVID-19. Material for sequencing was peripheral blood.

CDR3 in DNA: TGTGCCAGCAGTTACGGCCAGGGTGCCTACAATGAGCAGTTCTTC. Protein sequence: CASSYGQGAYNEQFF. J is TRBJ2-1 and V is TRBV6-2 or TRBV6-3, with a weak D call TRBD1 (5 bases). Between the trimmed V and J ends, which lost 2 bases and 2 bases, there was a span of 10 bases. This CDR3 contains 15 residues. The germline V gene has CDR1 MNHEY and CDR2 SVGEGT.